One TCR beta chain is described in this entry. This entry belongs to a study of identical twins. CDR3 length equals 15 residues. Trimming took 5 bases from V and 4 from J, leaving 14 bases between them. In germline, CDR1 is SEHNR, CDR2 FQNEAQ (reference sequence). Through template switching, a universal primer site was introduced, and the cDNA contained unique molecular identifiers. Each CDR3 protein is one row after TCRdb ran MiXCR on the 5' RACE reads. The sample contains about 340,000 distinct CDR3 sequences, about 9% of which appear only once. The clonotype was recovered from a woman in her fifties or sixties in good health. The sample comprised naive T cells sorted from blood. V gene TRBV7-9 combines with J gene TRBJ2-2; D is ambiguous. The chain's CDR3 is CASSPLAPATGELFF. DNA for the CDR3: TGTGCCAGCAGCCCCTTAGCACCCGCCACCGGGGAGCTGTTTTTT.